What follows are 2 T cell receptor beta chains derived from one specimen sequenced in a study of response to subunit inactivated influenza vaccine. TCRdb recomputed calls from the RT-PCR reads with MiXCR, one row per CDR3 protein. Of hundreds of thousands of distinct CDR3 sequences in the sample, around a sixth were seen once. The source was PBMCs from blood, collected 12 days after vaccination. The receptors derive from a man aged 45-65 years who received an inactivated influenza vaccine.

This clonotype appeared a few times. This chain joins TRBV11-2 and TRBJ2-1, with 7 bases aligning to TRBD2. CDR1 and CDR2 from the germline V gene are SGHAT and FQNNGV. With V trimmed by 4 bases and J by 0 bases, 9 bases remained unmatched. The CDR3 consists of 17 residues. This CDR3 reads CASSSNYLAVSYNEQFF. The CDR3 coding sequence is TGTGCCAGCAGCTCCAACTACCTAGCGGTCTCCTACAATGAGCAGTTCTTC.

Turning to this clonotype: A read error is possible here, since a much larger clone lies one base away. The rearrangement uses TRBV5-1 and TRBJ1-1; D remains unclear. CDR1 SGHRS and CDR2 YFSETQ come from the germline V gene. The CDR3 loop spans 13 amino acids. V lost 0 bases, J lost 1 base, and 4 bases lay in between. In nucleotides, the CDR3 is TGCGCCAGCAGCTTGGCATGGAACACTGAAGCTTTCTTT. This translates into CASSLAWNTEAFF.